This T cell receptor (beta chain) appears in the sequencing data of a study of T cells in Graves' hyperthyroidism and ophthalmopathy. Study in general: Peripheral blood draws took place at initial diagnosis, ahead of any treatment.

The CDR3 is 17 amino acids. From germline, CDR1 is MGHRA and CDR2 YSYEKL. V lost 4 bases and J lost 2; bases outside the gene matches: 11. There were TCR beta CDR3 regions amplified from RNA transcripts. Researchers ran a first-round RT-PCR on the TCR CDR3 using the HTBI primer set. TCRdb analysed the multiplex PCR reads with MiXCR anew, one entry per CDR3 protein. The sample has a few hundred thousand distinct CDR3 sequences, around 15% seen once. General study results and limits: For ophthalmopathy, model prediction preceded onset by a median about 6 months.

This clonotype was seen a few times. Its antigen is not known. The receptor was isolated from a young woman with Graves' hyperthyroidism. The chain combines TRBV4-1 with TRBJ2-1, with 7 bases matching TRBD2. Sample: blood. The CDR3 region has the DNA TGCGCCAGCAGCCTCCTACGGGGAGCGGGGACCTACAATGAGCAGTTCTTC. Amino acid sequence: CASSLLRGAGTYNEQFF.